This TCR beta chain was identified during a study of T cell responses to AZD1222 COVID-19 vaccine. This CDR3 contains 15 residues. Per the germline V gene, CDR1 is SGHAT and CDR2 is FQNNGV. V dropped 5 bases and J dropped 8; count of bases not matched to a gene: 10. Clones were sequenced by immunoSEQ multiplex PCR, and TCRdb holds only the in-frame ones, with some missing. The repertoire holds 150,000 or so clones, with roughly 90% as singletons. The gene calls are TRBV11-2 and TRBJ1-4; 8 nucleotides line up with TRBD1. The sequenced sample was peripheral blood, obtained on day 0 of AZD1222 vaccination. The sequence derives from an adult in good health. CDR3 sequence reads: CASSLAGTGNEKLFF. Here the CDR3 DNA reads TGTGCCAGCAGCCTCGCCGGGACAGGAAACGAAAAACTGTTTTTT.